Shown below are 24 T cell receptor beta chains from a single sample sequenced in a study of shared clonotypes between healthy human individuals. The data were produced by immunoSEQ multiplex PCR, yet TCRdb's version contains in-frame clones alone and is incomplete. The repertoire holds some 240,000 clones, with 65% as singletons. Sequences were obtained from memory CD4+ T cells sorted from blood. As to subset: CD45RA-negative fraction. Receptors were obtained from a man between 25 and 39 years old in good health.

The rearrangement joins TRBV11-2 to TRBJ2-2; no clear D gene. This CDR3 is 13 amino acids long. Germline lookup yields CDR1 SGHAT and CDR2 FQNNGV. V was clipped by 4 bases and J by 3 bases, with 6 bases between them. CDR3: CASSWSYTGELFF. Written as DNA, the CDR3 is TGTGCCAGCAGCTGGTCTTACACCGGGGAGCTGTTTTTT.

V usage is TRBV20-1 and J usage is TRBJ2-1, with unresolved D. CDR1 and CDR2 from the germline V gene are DFQATT and SNEGSKA (reference sequence). Trimming cost V 5 bases and J 5 bases, with 4 bases left between them. This CDR3 is built from 10 residues. In nucleotides, the CDR3 is TGCAGTGCTGGGGACAATGAGCAGTTCTTC. Amino acids: CSAGDNEQFF.

This clone was counted only a few times. This chain joins TRBV5-4 and TRBJ2-1; 9 bases agree with TRBD1. V gave up 4 bases and J gave up 5 bases; unmatched junction bases: 1. This CDR3 is 13 amino acids long. CDR1 is SGHNT, CDR2 YYREEE, per germline (reference sequence). The DNA of the CDR3 is TGTGCCAGCAGCCGACAGGGGGACAATGAGCAGTTCTTC. Translated: CASSRQGDNEQFF.

This chain uses TRBV6-1 with TRBJ1-5, with TRBD1 matching 7 bases. Losses at the gene ends were 6 bases for V and 2 bases for J; bases not matched to a gene: 7. CDR3 size: 15 residues. The germline V gene has CDR1 MNHNS and CDR2 SASEGT. The CDR3 nucleotides are TGTGCCAGCAGGGGAGACAGGGCCGGCAATCAGCCCCAGCATTTT. Residues: CASRGDRAGNQPQHF.

The chain employs TRBV2 and TRBJ2-1; D is uncertain. The CDR3 is 14 amino acids. Germline values: CDR1 SNHLY, CDR2 FYNNEI. The V end lost 3 bases, the J end lost 6 bases, and 12 bases lay between the germline ends. The CDR3 region is CASSERSVGNEQFF. The DNA of the CDR3 is TGTGCCAGCAGTGAGAGGTCAGTGGGCAATGAGCAGTTCTTC.

As concerns this clone: The same CDR3 can be traced to other DNA sequences in this sample. The rearrangement links TRBV5-1 to TRBJ2-7; 7 positions agree with TRBD1. Per germline, CDR1 SGHRS and CDR2 YFSETQ. With 1 base clipped from V and 3 bases from J, the junction kept 7 bases outside the gene matches. This CDR3 is built from 15 residues. The CDR3 here is CASSLKAGGSYEQYF. The CDR3 region has the DNA TGCGCCAGCAGCTTGAAGGCAGGGGGTAGCTACGAGCAGTACTTC.

The gene calls are TRBV4-1 and TRBJ2-1, with 10 bases lining up with TRBD2. Germline V CDR1 and CDR2: MGHRA, YSYEKL. This CDR3 region has 16 residues. V lost 4 bases to trimming and J lost 10 bases; unmatched junction nucleotides: 13. The CDR3: CASSPLSTSGIREQFF. The CDR3 DNA is TGCGCCAGCAGCCCCCTGAGCACTAGCGGGATTAGGGAGCAGTTCTTC.

There are a few counts of this clone. Other DNA variants within this sample encode the same CDR3. The J gene is TRBJ2-1, the V gene TRBV7-2, with D possibly TRBD2 on 6 matching bases. The CDR3 runs to 14 residues. The germline V and J ends were trimmed by 3 bases and 0 bases, with 6 bases remaining between them. Germline V lookup: CDR1 SGHTA, CDR2 FQGNSA. CDR3 DNA sequence: TGTGCCAGCAGCTTGGGGGGCTCCTACAATGAGCAGTTCTTC. Translated, it gives CASSLGGSYNEQFF.

The V and J genes are TRBV9 and TRBJ2-7, with D perhaps TRBD1 (5 bases). V shed 0 bases and J shed 2 bases, with 9 bases lying between them. The CDR3 sequence is 14 residues long. CDR1 is SGDLS, CDR2 YYNGEE, per germline. DNA of the CDR3: TGTGCCAGCAGCGTAGCGGAGACAGCCTACGAGCAGTACTTC. Protein: CASSVAETAYEQYF. Variable domain in full (rest from reference TRBV9 and TRBJ2-7): DSGVTQTPKHLITATGQRVTLRCSPRSGDLSVYWYQQSLDQGLQFLIQYYNGEERAKGNILERFSAQQFPDLHSELNLSSLELGDSALYFCASSVAETAYEQYFGPGTRLTVT.

This chain connects TRBV29-1 to TRBJ2-3; D is unresolved. The V gene's germline CDR1 is SQVTM and CDR2 ANQGSEA. Trimming removed 4 bases at V and 2 bases at J, with 16 bases between. The CDR3 totals 15 residues. This chain's CDR3 is CSVGHSSSSTDTQYF. CDR3 DNA sequence: TGCAGCGTTGGTCACAGCAGTTCGTCCACAGATACGCAGTATTTT.

This clone occurred once. This sample includes further DNA sequences coding for the same CDR3. The chain carries TRBV7-2 and TRBJ2-5, with D perhaps matching TRBD1 (7 bases). Trimming removed 3 bases at V and 7 bases at J, with 15 bases between. Per the germline V gene, CDR1 is SGHTA and CDR2 is FQGNSA. The CDR3 spans 14 residues. CDR3: CASSFSGGRVTQYF. The CDR3 DNA follows: TGTGCCAGCAGCTTCTCAGGGGGGCGGGTGACCCAGTACTTC.

The chain links TRBV19 to TRBJ1-3; D call uncertain. Germline CDR1 reads LNHDA; CDR2 reads SQIVND (reference sequence). V lost 4 bases and J lost 0, with 10 bases in between. The CDR3 has 15 residues. CDR3 amino acids: CASSKSPSSGNTIYF. CDR3 nucleotide sequence: TGTGCCAGTAGTAAATCCCCTTCCTCTGGAAACACCATATATTTT.

CDR3 nucleotide sequence: TGTGCCAGCAGCTTCCCCAGGGCTGGAAACACCATATATTTT. It translates to CASSFPRAGNTIYF. V and J are TRBV13 and TRBJ1-3; D might be TRBD1 (5 bases). CDR1 PRHDT and CDR2 FYEKMQ come from the germline V gene (reference sequence). Trimming removed 3 bases at V and 2 bases at J, with 8 bases between. CDR3 size: 14 residues.

The rearrangement uses TRBV30 and TRBJ2-7; perhaps D is TRBD1 or TRBD2 (5 bases each). The CDR3 covers 13 residues. V was pared by 2 bases and J by 6 bases, with 14 bases between. Germline V lookup: CDR1 GTSNPN, CDR2 SVGIG (reference sequence). CDR3 residues: CAWSPRDVVEQYF. CDR3 sequence (DNA): TGTGCCTGGAGTCCCAGGGACGTGGTCGAGCAGTACTTC.

This clone was recorded at least ten times. This chain connects TRBV10-1 to TRBJ1-5; D gene unclear. CDR1 and CDR2 from the germline V gene are WNHNN and SYGVQD (reference sequence). This CDR3 is built from 14 residues. V lost 4 bases to trimming and J lost 3 bases, with 10 bases between them. The CDR3 nucleotides are TGCGCCAGCAGTGGGTGGTTGGACAATCAGCCCCAGCATTTT. Residues: CASSGWLDNQPQHF.

This clone occurred once. The chain is built from TRBV7-2 and TRBJ1-1; TRBD1 agrees at 7 bases. Germline V gene sequence: CDR1 SGHTA, CDR2 FQGNSA. V shed 5 bases, J shed 3 bases, and the junction held 6 bases outside the gene matches. The CDR3 runs to 14 residues. Here the CDR3 reads CASSRQGGDTEAFF. The CDR3 bases are TGTGCCAGCAGCCGACAGGGCGGCGACACTGAAGCTTTCTTT.

In its sample, this clone was seen a few times. CDR3 coding DNA: TGTGCCAGCAGCTTAGGGGCGGGAGGGTCTTACAATGAGCAGTTCTTC. Its translation: CASSLGAGGSYNEQFF. The chain carries TRBV11-3 and TRBJ2-1, with 9 bases fitting TRBD2. The CDR3 is made up of 16 amino acids. The V gene end was trimmed by 1 base and the J gene end by 4 bases; junction bases not matched to a gene: 5. The germline gives CDR1 SGHNT, CDR2 YENEEA.

The CDR3 spells CASGNERLSTDTQYF. CDR3 nucleotides: TGCGCCAGCGGTAATGAGCGATTGAGCACAGATACGCAGTATTTT. This chain joins TRBV5-1 and TRBJ2-3, with unresolved D. CDR1 is SGHRS and CDR2 is YFSETQ in the germline V gene. This CDR3 has 15 amino acids. V was clipped by 7 bases and J by 0 bases, with 15 bases between them.

With regard to this clone: Other DNA sequences in this sample translate to the same CDR3. This chain uses TRBV11-2 with TRBJ2-1, with TRBD2 as a possible D gene (5 bases). V was trimmed by 3 bases and J by 6 bases, leaving 9 bases between them. There are 13 residues in the CDR3. Per germline, CDR1 SGHAT and CDR2 FQNNGV. The CDR3 nucleotides read TGTGCCAGCAGCTTGGGAGCACTCAATGAGCAGTTCTTC. This codes for CASSLGALNEQFF.

J is TRBJ2-5 and V is TRBV15, with a weak D call TRBD2 (5 bases). Germline lookup yields CDR1 LNHNV and CDR2 YYDKDF (reference sequence). With 0 bases removed from V and 4 bases from J, the gap between germline ends came to 9 bases. The CDR3 spans 14 residues. CDR3 sequence reads: CATSRDPRGETQYF. The CDR3 nucleotides are TGTGCCACCAGCAGAGATCCCCGGGGAGAGACCCAGTACTTC. The whole variable domain, filled in from reference TRBV15 and TRBJ2-5, reads DAMVIQNPRYQVTQFGKPVTLSCSQTLNHNVMYWYQQKSSQAPKLLFHYYDKDFNNEADTPDNFQSRRPNTSFCFLDIRSPGLGDTAMYLCATSRDPRGETQYFGPGTRLLVL.

V usage is TRBV5-1 and J usage is TRBJ2-1; D possibly corresponds to TRBD2 (6 bases). Germline CDR1 and CDR2: SGHRS and YFSETQ. Trimming pared 3 bases from V and 7 bases from J, leaving 11 bases between. The CDR3 extends over 13 amino acids. The CDR3 DNA reads TGCGCCAGCAGCTCACCCGGGACTAATGAGCAGTTCTTC. Translating it yields CASSSPGTNEQFF.

In the case of this clone: In the same sample, other DNA sequences code for this CDR3. The J gene is TRBJ2-3, the V gene TRBV18; D is possibly TRBD1 (5 bases). This CDR3 has 15 amino acids. Germline V gene lookup returns CDR1 KGHSH and CDR2 LQKENI. V was cut by 1 base and J by 0 bases, with 8 bases left in between. The CDR3: CASSPQGPSTDTQYF. The CDR3 DNA reads as TGTGCCAGCTCACCACAGGGGCCCAGCACAGATACGCAGTATTTT.

V and J are TRBV28 and TRBJ2-3, with unresolved D. Trimming pared 6 bases from V and 2 bases from J, leaving 15 bases between. Germline values: CDR1 MDHEN, CDR2 SYDVKM. CDR3 length: 15 amino acids. In DNA form, the CDR3 reads TGTGCCAGCAGCTACGGCCAGCGCCCCACAGATACGCAGTATTTT. As protein: CASSYGQRPTDTQYF.

The chain links TRBV19 to TRBJ1-2; no definite D call. This CDR3 spans 13 amino acids. Germline lookup yields CDR1 LNHDA and CDR2 SQIVND (reference sequence). V was cut by 7 bases and J by 0 bases, with 9 bases left in between. CDR3 DNA sequence: TGTGCCAGTACGGGAGACCCTAACTATGGCTACACCTTC. Translating it yields CASTGDPNYGYTF.